The rows below give T cell receptor beta chains drawn from one sample of a study of blood T cell repertoires in COVID-19. Clones were sequenced by immunoSEQ multiplex PCR, and TCRdb holds only the in-frame ones, with some missing. Among 220,000 or so clones listed, 90% were seen once. Sequencing was done on a sample of PBMCs or T cells enriched from blood (not recorded which). The receptors were gathered from a man between 25 and 39 years old who had been exposed to COVID-19. CDR3s include the opening cysteine and the closing phenylalanine or tryptophan.

J: TRBJ2-2; V: TRBV5-4; CDR3: CASSLGAGLTNTGELFF
J: TRBJ1-5; V: TRBV15; CDR3: CATSRDSVSNQPQHF
J: TRBJ2-1; V: TRBV21-1; CDR3: CASSNELAALGEQFF
J: TRBJ2-7; V: TRBV19; CDR3: CASSIGGAYEQYF
J: TRBJ1-1; V: TRBV5-1; CDR3: CASSLVGQGGWNTEAFF
J: TRBJ1-1; V: TRBV15; CDR3: CATSRDKWREAFF
J: TRBJ1-1; V: TRBV12-3/TRBV12-4; CDR3: CASSPNTNTEAFF
J: TRBJ2-2; V: TRBV5-1; CDR3: CASSLQGGSTGELFF
J: TRBJ2-3; V: TRBV11-3; CDR3: CASSFQGGQADTQYF
J: TRBJ1-5; V: TRBV27; CDR3: CASSADRGNQPQHF
J: TRBJ1-6; V: TRBV11-2; CDR3: CASSLETGPGSPLHF
J: TRBJ2-5; V: TRBV12-5; CDR3: CASAPGQGAIPVETQYF
J: TRBJ1-4; V: TRBV28; CDR3: CASRSWDRGRVEKLFF
J: TRBJ1-2; V: TRBV3-1/TRBV3-2; CDR3: CASSQDSGSLDGYTF